These 28 T cell receptor beta chains were sequenced from one sample in a study of cytomegalovirus exposure and HLA in healthy donors. With 60 Vbeta and 13 Jbeta primers, the PCR was carried out. Assay: immunoSEQ multiplex PCR; the TCRdb copy retains only in-frame clones and omits some. The sample contains 81,000 or so clones, around 80% of which appear only once. Material: PBMCs. Receptors originate from a man aged 45 to 65 in good health and CMV-seropositive.

J is TRBJ2-7 and V is TRBV10-2, with D perhaps TRBD2 (5 bases). Trimming removed 6 bases from V and 1 base from J, with 16 bases in between. This CDR3 has 15 residues. Germline CDR1 WSHSY, CDR2 SAAADI. The CDR3: CASSADLRGSYEQYF. In nucleotides, the CDR3 is TGCGCCAGCAGCGCGGACCTTCGAGGGTCCTACGAGCAGTACTTC.

The chain has TRBV6-1 and TRBJ2-3; 13 bases align to TRBD2. With 2 bases clipped from V and 1 base from J, the junction kept 3 bases outside the gene matches. Per the germline V gene, CDR1 is MNHNS and CDR2 is SASEGT. The CDR3 spans 17 residues. The DNA of the CDR3 is TGTGCCAGCAGTGAATCAACTAGCGGGGGGGGCACAGATACGCAGTATTTT. It codes for CASSESTSGGGTDTQYF.

This chain links TRBV30 with TRBJ2-7; the D is unclear. CDR3 length: 15 amino acids. V lost 2 bases and J lost 9, with 23 bases in between. From germline, CDR1 is GTSNPN and CDR2 SVGIG (reference sequence). This CDR3 reads CAWSREGQYLRGQYF. In DNA form, the CDR3 reads TGTGCCTGGAGTAGAGAAGGTCAGTACCTACGAGGGCAGTACTTC. Based on the CDR3 plus reference TRBV30 and TRBJ2-7, the full variable domain is SQTIHQWPATLVQPVGSPLSLECTVEGTSNPNLYWYRQAAGRGLQLLFYSVGIGQISSEVPQNLSASRPQDRQFILSSKKLLLSDSGFYLCAWSREGQYLRGQYFGPGTRLTVT.

The chain's CDR3 is CASSVLPGYEQYF. CDR3 DNA sequence: TGTGCCAGCAGCGTCCTCCCCGGTTACGAGCAGTACTTC. The chain is built from TRBV9 and TRBJ2-7; no definite D call. Germline lookup yields CDR1 SGDLS and CDR2 YYNGEE. The CDR3 spans 13 residues. Trimming took off 2 bases at V and 4 bases at J, with 10 bases between the two ends.

The genes are TRBV7-6 and TRBJ2-3; D is unresolved. The CDR3 is 16 residues long. The germline V gene encodes CDR1 SGHVS and CDR2 FNYEAQ. The V gene lost 0 bases and the J gene lost 3 bases, with 13 bases spanning the gap. CDR3 protein: CASSLASRLLTDTQYF. In DNA form, the CDR3 reads TGTGCCAGCAGCTTAGCATCGCGGCTATTAACAGATACGCAGTATTTT.

V is TRBV29-1 and J is TRBJ2-2; 14 bases are a match to TRBD2. V shed 5 bases and J 6 bases; nucleotides not matched to a gene: 5. Germline values: CDR1 SQVTM, CDR2 ANQGSEA. The CDR3 spans 15 residues. CDR3 sequence: CSVPPGLAGAGELFF. DNA of the CDR3: TGCAGCGTTCCTCCGGGACTAGCGGGAGCCGGGGAGCTGTTTTTT.

The chain couples TRBV19 to TRBJ2-3, with D maybe TRBD1 (5 bases). The CDR3 is made up of 15 amino acids. V lost 4 bases and J 2 bases, leaving 13 bases between the germline ends. CDR1 and CDR2 (germline): LNHDA, SQIVND (reference sequence). CDR3 DNA sequence: TGTGCCAGTAGTACCAATGACAGATTCACAGATACGCAGTATTTT. Its protein is CASSTNDRFTDTQYF.

The chain has TRBV4-3 and TRBJ2-7, with 12 bases matching TRBD2. The CDR3 sequence is 15 residues long. Germline CDR1 LGHNA, CDR2 YSLEER. With V trimmed by 1 base and J by 7 bases, 5 bases remained unmatched. CDR3 DNA: TGCGCCAGCAGCCAAGGACTAGCGGGAGTTTGGGAGCAGTACTTC. This gives the protein CASSQGLAGVWEQYF.

The chain joins TRBV29-1 to TRBJ2-1; D unclear. The CDR3 spans 13 residues. CDR1 is SQVTM, CDR2 ANQGSEA, per germline. Trimming stripped 2 bases from V and 6 bases from J, with 11 bases between. CDR3 residues: CSVESGPANEQFF. The DNA of the CDR3 is TGCAGCGTTGAAAGTGGGCCCGCCAATGAGCAGTTCTTC.

The chain couples TRBV5-6 to TRBJ1-5, with TRBD1 matching 7 bases. V lost 4 bases, J lost 3 bases, and 10 bases stayed unmatched. Germline V gene lookup returns CDR1 SGHDT and CDR2 YYEEEE. The CDR3 has 16 amino acids. DNA of the CDR3: TGTGCCAGCAGCAGAATACAGGGGAACATCAATCAGCCCCAGCATTTT. It translates to CASSRIQGNINQPQHF.

The chain has TRBV21-1 and TRBJ1-1. TRBV21-1 is given as a pseudogene. The CDR3 consists of 15 residues. CDR3 coding DNA: TGTGCCAGCAGCAAAGGTTTAACGAGGAACACTGAAGCTTTCTTT. This encodes CASSKGLTRNTEAFF.

The chain has TRBV15 and TRBJ2-7, with D tentatively TRBD1 (6 bases). This CDR3 is built from 15 residues. The germline V gene has CDR1 LNHNV and CDR2 YYDKDF (reference sequence). V was shortened by 3 bases and J by 3 bases, with 15 bases between the two germline ends. CDR3 coding DNA: TGTGCCACCAGCAGTCCCCCGGACAGTAGCTACGAGCAGTACTTC. Its translation: CATSSPPDSSYEQYF.

J is TRBJ2-5 and V is TRBV7-6; 12 nucleotides agree with TRBD2. Germline V gene data show CDR1 as SGHVS and CDR2 as FNYEAQ. This CDR3 has 16 residues. The V gene end was trimmed by 1 base and the J gene end by 8 bases; junction bases not matched to a gene: 8. The CDR3 protein is CASSLGWTSGTGTQYF. The CDR3 nucleotides read TGTGCCAGCAGCTTAGGATGGACTAGCGGGACAGGTACCCAGTACTTC.

The V call is TRBV11-3, the J call TRBJ2-7; weak D call: TRBD2 (6 bases). This CDR3 is built from 13 residues. Trimming took off 2 bases at V and 1 base at J, with 6 bases between the two ends. CDR1 and CDR2 (germline): SGHNT, YENEEA. DNA of the CDR3: TGTGCCAGCAGCTTACGGGGGTCCTACGAGCAGTACTTC. It yields the protein CASSLRGSYEQYF.

V gene TRBV30 combines with J gene TRBJ1-5; weak D call: TRBD1 (5 bases). CDR1 and CDR2 (germline): GTSNPN, SVGIG (reference sequence). The CDR3 sequence is 13 residues long. V was cut by 6 bases and J by 1 base, with 10 bases left in between. The CDR3 loop reads CACGGGSNQPQHF. The CDR3 nucleotides read TGTGCCTGCGGGGGGGGGAGCAATCAGCCCCAGCATTTT. Full variable domain (rest looked up from reference TRBV30 and TRBJ1-5): SQTIHQWPATLVQPVGSPLSLECTVEGTSNPNLYWYRQAAGRGLQLLFYSVGIGQISSEVPQNLSASRPQDRQFILSSKKLLLSDSGFYLCACGGGSNQPQHFGDGTRLSIL.

The CDR3 DNA reads TGTGCCAGCAGCTCCAACACAGATACGCAGTATTTT. This translates into CASSSNTDTQYF. The J gene is TRBJ2-3, the V gene TRBV11-3, with D unclear. Germline CDR1 and CDR2: SGHNT and YENEEA. This CDR3 has 12 residues. Trimming cost V 4 bases and J 2 bases, with 4 bases left between them.

V gene TRBV6-7 combines with J gene TRBJ2-7; D is perhaps TRBD2 (7 bases). TRBV6-7 is treated as an ORF (open reading frame) with a function not yet certain. V dropped 6 bases and J dropped 6 bases, with 27 bases sitting between them. The CDR3 totals 17 residues. CDR3 protein: CASRPLPRLAWGPEQYF. The CDR3 nucleotides are TGTGCCAGCAGGCCCCTGCCGCGACTAGCCTGGGGGCCCGAGCAGTACTTC.

For this clone: Other DNA sequences in the same sample also yield this CDR3. V is TRBV30 and J is TRBJ2-5; no clear D. Germline V gene data show CDR1 as GTSNPN and CDR2 as SVGIG (reference sequence). The V and J ends lost 1 base and 5 bases respectively, with 5 bases between them. This CDR3 region has 11 residues. DNA of the CDR3: TGTGCCTGGAGTGGACTGGAGACCCAGTACTTC. Translated, it gives CAWSGLETQYF.

The CDR3 DNA follows: TGTGCCAGCAGCCCTACCTACTCCTACGAGCAGTACTTC. It encodes CASSPTYSYEQYF. The chain carries TRBV7-2 and TRBJ2-7, with unresolved D. V lost 5 bases, J lost 0 bases, and 8 bases lay in between. The CDR3 runs to 13 residues. From germline, CDR1 is SGHTA and CDR2 FQGNSA. Full variable domain (remainder filled in from reference TRBV7-2 and TRBJ2-7): GAGVSQSPSNKVTEKGKDVELRCDPISGHTALYWYRQSLGQGLEFLIYFQGNSAPDKSGLPSDRFSAERTGGSVSTLTIQRTQQEDSAVYLCASSPTYSYEQYFGPGTRLTVT.

The CDR3 coding sequence is TGTGCCATCAGCAGGACAGATACGAACACTGAAGCTTTCTTT. Amino acid sequence: CAISRTDTNTEAFF. The chain joins TRBV10-3 to TRBJ1-1; the D gene is possibly TRBD1 (6 bases). The V end lost 6 bases, the J end lost 1 base, and 12 bases lay between the germline ends. CDR1 is ENHRY and CDR2 is SYGVKD in the germline V gene. The CDR3 totals 14 residues.

This chain connects TRBV14 to TRBJ2-1; 7 nucleotides line up with TRBD2. This CDR3 is built from 15 residues. Trimming removed 4 bases from V and 4 bases from J; junction bases left unmatched: 7. The germline V gene encodes CDR1 SGHDN and CDR2 FVKESK. The CDR3 sequence is CASSPGGTTYNEQFF. As DNA, the CDR3 is TGTGCCAGCAGCCCAGGTGGGACTACTTACAATGAGCAGTTCTTC.

This clone was counted a single time. Germline is not matched at one junction end, which may reflect a read error. The rearrangement uses TRBV7-9 and TRBJ1-5; TRBD1 agrees at 7 bases. Per germline, CDR1 SEHNR and CDR2 FQNEAQ (reference sequence). The CDR3 is made up of 14 amino acids. The CDR3 DNA is TGTTCCAGCAGCTTAGGGGGCGCAAACCAGCCCCAGCATTTT. It codes for CSSSLGGANQPQHF. Filled out from reference TRBV7-9 and TRBJ1-5, the complete variable domain reads DTGVSQNPRHKITKRGQNVTFRCDPISEHNRLYWYRQTLGQGPEFLTYFQNEAQLEKSRLLSDRFSAERPKGSFSTLEIQRTEQGDSAMYLCSSSLGGANQPQHFGDGTRLSIL.

The chain is built from TRBV29-1 and TRBJ1-2; TRBD1 aligns across 9 bases. The V gene's germline CDR1 is SQVTM and CDR2 ANQGSEA. V trimming: 2 bases; J trimming: 4 bases; junction bases outside the gene matches: 11. The CDR3 is 16 amino acids. CDR3 residues: CSVEIGQGILGYGYTF. The CDR3 coding sequence is TGCAGCGTTGAAATCGGACAGGGGATCTTAGGCTATGGCTACACCTTC. Full variable domain (remainder filled in from reference TRBV29-1 and TRBJ1-2): SAVISQKPSRDICQRGTSLTIQCQVDSQVTMMFWYRQQPGQSLTLIATANQGSEATYESGFVIDKFPISRPNLTFSTLTVSNMSPEDSSIYLCSVEIGQGILGYGYTFGSGTRLTVV.

V usage is TRBV10-3 and J usage is TRBJ2-1; TRBD2 matches 7 bases. V lost 0 bases to trimming and J lost 2 bases; unmatched junction nucleotides: 16. The germline CDR1 and CDR2 sequences are ENHRY and SYGVKD. CDR3 size: 20 residues. The CDR3 DNA follows: TGTGCCATCAGTGAGTCGGGAACCGCGGGAGAAACCCTAGCCTACAATGAGCAGTTCTTC. Amino acids: CAISESGTAGETLAYNEQFF.

The chain employs TRBV30 and TRBJ1-2; D is unresolved. Germline V gives CDR1 GTSNPN, CDR2 SVGIG (reference sequence). V lost 4 bases, J lost 3 bases, and 15 bases lay in between. The CDR3 is made up of 14 amino acids. Written as DNA, the CDR3 is TGTGCCTGGAACCTTGAGAGGGCCTACTATGGCTACACCTTC. Protein sequence: CAWNLERAYYGYTF.

The chain carries TRBV5-1 and TRBJ2-7; TRBD2 matches 8 bases. The V gene's germline CDR1 is SGHRS and CDR2 YFSETQ. The V segment lost 0 bases and the J segment 1 base; nucleotides outside the gene matches: 6. The CDR3 length is 16 residues. CDR3 sequence (DNA): TGCGCCAGCAGCTTGGATTTTGCGGGAGGTTCCTACGAGCAGTACTTC. Its protein product is CASSLDFAGGSYEQYF.

The gene calls are TRBV9 and TRBJ1-3, with 7 nucleotides matching TRBD1. The germline V gene encodes CDR1 SGDLS and CDR2 YYNGEE. V shed 0 bases, J shed 0 bases, and the junction held 3 bases outside the gene matches. The CDR3 runs 16 residues. CDR3 DNA: TGTGCCAGCAGCGTAGCTTGGGACAGCTCTGGAAACACCATATATTTT. This encodes CASSVAWDSSGNTIYF.

This chain connects TRBV2 to TRBJ2-2; 7 positions match TRBD2. V lost 8 bases, J lost 6 bases, and 12 bases stayed unmatched. Germline V gene lookup returns CDR1 SNHLY and CDR2 FYNNEI. This CDR3 region has 15 residues. The CDR3 loop is CASAWGGSRSGELFF. As DNA, the CDR3 is TGTGCCAGCGCCTGGGGCGGGAGTAGATCCGGGGAGCTGTTTTTT.